What follows describes a single T cell receptor beta chain. The antigen remains unidentified. Germline values: CDR1 ENHRY, CDR2 SYGVKD. This CDR3 comprises 16 residues. Trimming removed 0 bases at V and 2 bases at J, with 13 bases between. The sample is drawn from a study of T cell repertoires in cytomegalovirus infection. TCRdb redid the calling of the reads with MiXCR, one entry per CDR3 protein. Counted here are roughly 500,000 distinct CDR3 sequences, roughly 46% occurring once; the ten biggest clones make up around 45%. Sequenced here: cultured PBMCs, sampled from culture after CMV antigen stimulation. The genes are TRBV10-3 and TRBJ1-2, with D unresolved. This sequence was found in a human donor in good health (CMV status not recorded). Some clones in this sample may be carry-over from other donors' samples. The CDR3 region is CAISESEGSANYGYTF. The DNA of the CDR3 is TGTGCCATCAGTGAGTCAGAGGGATCAGCAAACTATGGCTACACCTTC.